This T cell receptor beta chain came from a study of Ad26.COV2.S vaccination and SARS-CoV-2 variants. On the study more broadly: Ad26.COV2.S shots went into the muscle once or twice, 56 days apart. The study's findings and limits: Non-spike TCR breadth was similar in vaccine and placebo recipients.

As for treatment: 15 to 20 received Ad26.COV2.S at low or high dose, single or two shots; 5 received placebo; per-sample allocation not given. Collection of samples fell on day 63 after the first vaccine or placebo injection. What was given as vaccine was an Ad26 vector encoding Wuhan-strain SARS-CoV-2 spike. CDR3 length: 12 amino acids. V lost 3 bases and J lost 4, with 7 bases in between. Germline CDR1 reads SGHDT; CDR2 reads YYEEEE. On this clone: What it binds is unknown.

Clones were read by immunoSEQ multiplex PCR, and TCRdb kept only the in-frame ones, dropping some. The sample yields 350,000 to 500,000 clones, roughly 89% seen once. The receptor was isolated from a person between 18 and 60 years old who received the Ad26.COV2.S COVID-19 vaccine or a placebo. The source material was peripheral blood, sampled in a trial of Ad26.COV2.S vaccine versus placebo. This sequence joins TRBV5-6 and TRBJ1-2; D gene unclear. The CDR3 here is CASSYTAYGYTF. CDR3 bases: TGTGCCAGCAGCTACACAGCCTATGGCTACACCTTC. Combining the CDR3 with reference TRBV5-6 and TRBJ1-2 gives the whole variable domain DAGVTQSPTHLIKTRGQQVTLRCSPKSGHDTVSWYQQALGQGPQFIFQYYEEEERQRGNFPDRFSGHQFPNYSSELNVNALLLGDSALYLCASSYTAYGYTFGSGTRLTVV.